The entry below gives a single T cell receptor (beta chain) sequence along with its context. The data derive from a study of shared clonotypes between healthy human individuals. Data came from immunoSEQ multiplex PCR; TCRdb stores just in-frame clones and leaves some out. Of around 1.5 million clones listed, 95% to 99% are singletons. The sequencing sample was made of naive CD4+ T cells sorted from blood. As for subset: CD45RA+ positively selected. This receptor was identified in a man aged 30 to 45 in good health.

CDR3 DNA: TGTGCCAGCAGCGTAAGCGGCAGGGGGCTAGATACGCAGTATTTT. Its translation is CASSVSGRGLDTQYF. The chain has TRBV9 and TRBJ2-3; TRBD1 agrees at 8 bases. Germline CDR1 and CDR2: SGDLS and YYNGEE. The J segment lost 5 bases and the V segment lost 1 base, leaving 6 bases of the junction unmatched. The CDR3 extends over 15 amino acids.